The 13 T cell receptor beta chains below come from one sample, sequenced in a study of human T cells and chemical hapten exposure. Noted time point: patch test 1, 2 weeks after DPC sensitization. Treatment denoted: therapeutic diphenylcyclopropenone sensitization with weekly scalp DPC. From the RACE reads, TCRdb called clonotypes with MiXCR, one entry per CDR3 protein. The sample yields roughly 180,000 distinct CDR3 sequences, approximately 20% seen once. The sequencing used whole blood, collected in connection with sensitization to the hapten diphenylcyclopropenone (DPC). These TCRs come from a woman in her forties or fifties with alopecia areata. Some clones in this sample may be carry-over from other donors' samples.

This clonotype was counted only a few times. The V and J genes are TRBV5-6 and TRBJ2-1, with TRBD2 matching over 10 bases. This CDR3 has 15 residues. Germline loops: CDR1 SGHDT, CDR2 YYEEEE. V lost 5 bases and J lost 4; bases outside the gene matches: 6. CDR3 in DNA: TGTGCCAGCAGGAAGGGACTAGCGAAATACAATGAGCAGTTCTTC. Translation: CASRKGLAKYNEQFF.

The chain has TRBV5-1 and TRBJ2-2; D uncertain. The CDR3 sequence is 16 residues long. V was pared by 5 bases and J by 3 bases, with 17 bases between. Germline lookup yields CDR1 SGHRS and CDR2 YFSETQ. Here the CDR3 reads CASSSLSRTDTGELFF. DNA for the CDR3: TGCGCCAGCAGTAGCTTGAGTAGAACAGACACCGGGGAGCTGTTTTTT.

CDR3: CASSWGTSGNPVGELFF. The CDR3 coding sequence is TGTGCCAGCAGCTGGGGGACTAGCGGGAACCCCGTCGGGGAGCTGTTTTTT. The V and J genes are TRBV7-6 and TRBJ2-2; 13 nucleotides align to TRBD2. Germline CDR1 reads SGHVS; CDR2 reads FNYEAQ. This CDR3 has 17 amino acids. Unmatched junction bases numbered 9, after V lost 4 bases and J lost 7 bases.

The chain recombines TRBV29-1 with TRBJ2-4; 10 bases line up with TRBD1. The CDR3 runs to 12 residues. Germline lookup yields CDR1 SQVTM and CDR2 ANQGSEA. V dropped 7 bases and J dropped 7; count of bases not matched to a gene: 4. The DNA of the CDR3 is TGCAGCGCTGGGACAGGGGAGAACATTCAGTACTTC. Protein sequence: CSAGTGENIQYF. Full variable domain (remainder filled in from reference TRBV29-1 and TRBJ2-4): SAVISQKPSRDICQRGTSLTIQCQVDSQVTMMFWYRQQPGQSLTLIATANQGSEATYESGFVIDKFPISRPNLTFSTLTVSNMSPEDSSIYLCSAGTGENIQYFGAGTRLSVL.

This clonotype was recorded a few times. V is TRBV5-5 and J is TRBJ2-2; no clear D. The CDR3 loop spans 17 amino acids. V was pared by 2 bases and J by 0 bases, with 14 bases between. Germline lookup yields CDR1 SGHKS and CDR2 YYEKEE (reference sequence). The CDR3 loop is CASSLVVVIANTGELFF. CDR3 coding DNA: TGTGCCAGCAGCTTAGTGGTAGTAATCGCGAACACCGGGGAGCTGTTTTTT.

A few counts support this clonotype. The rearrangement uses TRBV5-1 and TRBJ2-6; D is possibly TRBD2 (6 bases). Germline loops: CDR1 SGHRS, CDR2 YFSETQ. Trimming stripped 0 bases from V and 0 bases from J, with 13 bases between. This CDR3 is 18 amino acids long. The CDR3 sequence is CASSLEGLLNSGANVLTF. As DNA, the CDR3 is TGCGCCAGCAGCTTGGAGGGACTCCTAAACTCTGGGGCCAACGTCCTGACTTTC.

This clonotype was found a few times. The CDR3 loop reads CSARGGRQGAYEQYF. CDR3 in DNA: TGCAGTGCTAGAGGCGGGAGGCAAGGAGCCTACGAGCAGTACTTC. V is TRBV20-1 and J is TRBJ2-7, with 8 positions matching TRBD2. The CDR3 has 15 amino acids. Per germline, CDR1 DFQATT and CDR2 SNEGSKA (reference sequence). V lost 1 base to trimming and J lost 2 bases; unmatched junction nucleotides: 7.

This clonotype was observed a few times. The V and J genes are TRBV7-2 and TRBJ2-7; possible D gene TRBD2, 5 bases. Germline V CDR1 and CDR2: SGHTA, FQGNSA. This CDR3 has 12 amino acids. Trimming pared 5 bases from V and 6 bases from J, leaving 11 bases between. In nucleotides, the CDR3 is TGTGCCAGCAGCCCAGCGGTTGGCGAGCAGTACTTC. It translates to CASSPAVGEQYF.

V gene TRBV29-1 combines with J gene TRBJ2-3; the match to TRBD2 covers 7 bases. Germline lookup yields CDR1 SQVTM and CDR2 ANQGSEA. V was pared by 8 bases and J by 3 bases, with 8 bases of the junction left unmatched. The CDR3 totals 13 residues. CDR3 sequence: CSTPGAGTDTQYF. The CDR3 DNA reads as TGCAGCACACCGGGAGCGGGGACAGATACGCAGTATTTT.

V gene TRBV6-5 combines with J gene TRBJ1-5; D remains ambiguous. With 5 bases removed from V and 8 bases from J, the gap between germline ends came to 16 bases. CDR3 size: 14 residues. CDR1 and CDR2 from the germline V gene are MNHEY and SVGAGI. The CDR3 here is CASSPSYRREPQHF. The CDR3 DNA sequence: TGTGCCAGCAGTCCATCTTACAGACGGGAGCCCCAGCATTTT.

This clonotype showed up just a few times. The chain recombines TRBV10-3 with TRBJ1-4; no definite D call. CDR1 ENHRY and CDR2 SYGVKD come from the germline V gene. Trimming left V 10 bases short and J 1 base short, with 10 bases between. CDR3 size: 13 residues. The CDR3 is CATNSGTNEKLFF. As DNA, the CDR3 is TGTGCCACGAACAGCGGAACTAATGAAAAACTGTTTTTT.

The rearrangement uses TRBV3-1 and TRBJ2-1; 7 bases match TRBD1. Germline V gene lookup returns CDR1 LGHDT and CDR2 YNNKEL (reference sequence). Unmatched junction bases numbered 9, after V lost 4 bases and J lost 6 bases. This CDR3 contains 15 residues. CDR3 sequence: CASSRDQGDLNEQFF. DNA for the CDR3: TGTGCCAGCAGCCGAGACCAGGGGGATCTCAATGAGCAGTTCTTC.

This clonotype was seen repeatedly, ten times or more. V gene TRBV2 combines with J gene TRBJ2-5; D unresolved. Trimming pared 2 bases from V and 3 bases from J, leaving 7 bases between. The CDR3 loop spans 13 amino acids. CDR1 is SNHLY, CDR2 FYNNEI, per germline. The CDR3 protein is CASSELYKETQYF. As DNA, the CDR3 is TGTGCCAGCAGTGAACTTTACAAAGAGACCCAGTACTTC.